One sample yielded the 14 T cell receptor beta chains listed below, sequenced in a study of cytomegalovirus exposure and HLA in healthy donors (dated by TCRdb to between 2016 and 2019). Library prep was done by the immunoSEQ multiplex PCR assay. For the multiplex PCR, a mixture combining 60 forward primers for TCR Vbeta segments and 13 reverse primers for TCR Jbeta segments was used. TCRdb provides this immuneACCESS table in a form limited to in-frame rearrangements. Some clones are lacking; in checked studies, under half of them reflect an unresolved V gene, and why the rest are absent is not known. For this sample, the table gives under 200,000 clones. Around 1.9% of the sample is in the top ten clones. The material sequenced was PBMCs. The receptors stem from a man younger than 45 in good health and CMV-seronegative.

The V and J genes are TRBV5-1 and TRBJ2-7; the D is unclear. CDR1 is SGHRS, CDR2 YFSETQ, per germline. V was clipped by 0 bases and J by 2 bases, with 9 bases between them. This CDR3 spans 14 amino acids. The DNA for the CDR3 is TGCGCCAGCAGCTTGGATATATCAGCCTACGAGCAGTACTTC. Translated: CASSLDISAYEQYF.

This chain connects TRBV4-2 to TRBJ1-3; D remains unclear. The germline gives CDR1 LGHNA, CDR2 YNFKEQ. The V end lost 0 bases, the J end lost 1 base, and 13 bases lay between the germline ends. This CDR3 is built from 17 residues. CDR3 sequence (DNA): TGTGCCAGCAGCCAAGATCCGGGGTACATATCTGGAAACACCATATATTTT. Its translation: CASSQDPGYISGNTIYF.

This chain connects TRBV10-2 to TRBJ1-1; 7 bases are shared with TRBD1. Germline assignment: CDR1 WSHSY and CDR2 SAAADI. The CDR3 is 13 residues long. The junction had 8 bases not matched to a gene; V was cut back by 7 bases and J by 6 bases. The CDR3 DNA follows: TGCGCCAGCACTAGACAGGGAAACCCTGAAGCTTTCTTT. Translation: CASTRQGNPEAFF.

This chain joins TRBV27 and TRBJ2-2, with D possibly matching TRBD1 (5 bases). Trimming stripped 3 bases from V and 7 bases from J, with 6 bases between. The CDR3 is made up of 12 amino acids. Per the germline V gene, CDR1 is MNHEY and CDR2 is SMNVEV (reference sequence). CDR3 region: CASSFQGGELFF. The CDR3 nucleotides are TGTGCCAGCAGTTTTCAGGGCGGGGAGCTGTTTTTT.

The chain recombines TRBV6-5 with TRBJ2-2; 9 bases line up with TRBD1. From germline, CDR1 is MNHEY and CDR2 SVGAGI. The CDR3 sequence is 15 residues long. V shed 5 bases, J shed 5 bases, and the junction held 6 bases outside the gene matches. CDR3 bases: TGTGCCAGCAGTGGACAGGGGATTGTTACCGGGGAGCTGTTTTTT. This gives the protein CASSGQGIVTGELFF.

V and J are TRBV28 and TRBJ1-4; 8 bases line up with TRBD1. CDR3 length: 14 amino acids. Germline assignment: CDR1 MDHEN and CDR2 SYDVKM. V gave up 5 bases and J gave up 7 bases; unmatched junction bases: 6. CDR3 residues: CASSATGVGEKLFF. In DNA form, the CDR3 reads TGTGCCAGCAGTGCGACAGGGGTTGGTGAAAAACTGTTTTTT.

The rearrangement uses TRBV25-1 and TRBJ1-1, with TRBD1 identical over 7 bases. With V trimmed by 3 bases and J by 11 bases, 12 bases remained unmatched. The germline CDR1 and CDR2 sequences are MGHDK and SYGVNS. This CDR3 spans 14 amino acids. The CDR3 region is CASSDDRTGETAFF. The CDR3 DNA is TGTGCCAGCAGTGACGATCGGACAGGCGAGACTGCTTTCTTT.

The rearrangement uses TRBV30 and TRBJ2-3; TRBD2 agrees at 8 bases. This CDR3 is built from 17 residues. V dropped 2 bases and J dropped 6; count of bases not matched to a gene: 16. Per germline, CDR1 GTSNPN and CDR2 SVGIG (reference sequence). The CDR3 DNA is TGTGCCTGGAGTCCCCGGGGGCTAGCGGGCGGGAGGGATACGCAGTATTTT. Translating gives CAWSPRGLAGGRDTQYF.

The chain uses TRBV2 and TRBJ1-3; 7 bases agree with TRBD1. V was clipped by 4 bases and J by 8 bases; unmatched bases: 8. This CDR3 comprises 14 residues. Germline CDR1 reads SNHLY; CDR2 reads FYNNEI. The CDR3 here is CASSVGGTADTIYF. The CDR3 DNA reads as TGTGCCAGCAGTGTAGGGGGGACAGCGGACACCATATATTTT.

The chain recombines TRBV5-1 with TRBJ2-2; 8 nucleotides line up with TRBD2. With 0 bases clipped from V and 6 bases from J, the junction kept 7 bases outside the gene matches. Germline V lookup: CDR1 SGHRS, CDR2 YFSETQ. This CDR3 contains 16 residues. The CDR3 reads CASSLAGTSHPGELFF. The CDR3 DNA sequence: TGCGCCAGCAGCTTGGCCGGGACTAGTCATCCCGGGGAGCTGTTTTTT.

The chain links TRBV7-9 to TRBJ2-7; 10 bases fit TRBD1. V shed 5 bases, J shed 6 bases, and the junction held 7 bases outside the gene matches. Germline V CDR1 and CDR2: SEHNR, FQNEAQ (reference sequence). The CDR3 runs 14 residues. CDR3 protein: CASSPGTGVSEQYF. CDR3 DNA: TGTGCCAGCAGCCCTGGGACAGGGGTTAGCGAGCAGTACTTC.

V and J are TRBV29-1 and TRBJ2-3; TRBD2 matches at 8 bases. The trim removed 7 bases at V and 5 bases at J, leaving 11 bases unmatched. The germline V gene has CDR1 SQVTM and CDR2 ANQGSEA. The CDR3 runs to 14 residues. CDR3 in amino acids: CSATSAGERDTQYF. The CDR3 DNA is TGCAGCGCTACCTCAGCGGGAGAGAGAGATACGCAGTATTTT.

The chain joins TRBV5-1 to TRBJ2-1; 16 bases align to TRBD2. Trimming took 4 bases from V and 10 from J; bases not matched to a gene: 11. The CDR3 sequence is 17 residues long. Germline CDR1 SGHRS, CDR2 YFSETQ. CDR3 sequence: CASSPGTSGRALGEQFF. DNA for the CDR3: TGCGCCAGCAGCCCCGGGACTAGCGGGAGGGCCTTGGGGGAGCAGTTCTTC.

The J gene is TRBJ1-4, the V gene TRBV5-6; 7 nucleotides match TRBD1. V lost 4 bases and J lost 5; bases outside the gene matches: 8. CDR3 length: 15 residues. Germline V gives CDR1 SGHDT, CDR2 YYEEEE. CDR3 sequence reads: CASSLRQGDNEKLFF. The DNA of the CDR3 is TGTGCCAGCAGCCTAAGACAGGGTGACAATGAAAAACTGTTTTTT.